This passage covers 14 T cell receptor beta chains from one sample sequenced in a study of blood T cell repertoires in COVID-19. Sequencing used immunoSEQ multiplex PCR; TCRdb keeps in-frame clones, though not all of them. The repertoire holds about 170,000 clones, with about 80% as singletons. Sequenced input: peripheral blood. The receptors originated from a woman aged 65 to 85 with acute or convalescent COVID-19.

The chain's CDR3 is CASNPPAQHF. CDR3 coding DNA: TGTGCCAGTAATCCGCCGGCCCAGCATTTT. The chain has TRBV19 and TRBJ1-5; D uncertain. Between the trimmed V and J ends, which lost 7 bases and 11 bases, there was a span of 9 bases. CDR1 and CDR2 from the germline V gene are LNHDA and SQIVND (reference sequence). The CDR3 loop spans 10 amino acids.

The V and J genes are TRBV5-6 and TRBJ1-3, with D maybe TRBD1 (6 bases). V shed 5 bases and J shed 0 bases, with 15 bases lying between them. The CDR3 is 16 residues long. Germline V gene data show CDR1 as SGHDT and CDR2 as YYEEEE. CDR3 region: CASRETGPGSGNTIYF. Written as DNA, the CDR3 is TGTGCCAGCAGGGAGACAGGCCCGGGCTCTGGAAACACCATATATTTT. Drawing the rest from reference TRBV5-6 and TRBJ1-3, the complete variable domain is DAGVTQSPTHLIKTRGQQVTLRCSPKSGHDTVSWYQQALGQGPQFIFQYYEEEERQRGNFPDRFSGHQFPNYSSELNVNALLLGDSALYLCASRETGPGSGNTIYFGEGSWLTVV.

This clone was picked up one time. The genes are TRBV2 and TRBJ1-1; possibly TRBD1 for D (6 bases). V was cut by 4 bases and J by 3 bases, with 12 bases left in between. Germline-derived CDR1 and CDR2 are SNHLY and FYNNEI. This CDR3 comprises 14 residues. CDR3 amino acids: CASSARGRYTEAFF. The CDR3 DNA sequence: TGTGCCAGCAGTGCCAGGGGCCGATACACTGAAGCTTTCTTT.

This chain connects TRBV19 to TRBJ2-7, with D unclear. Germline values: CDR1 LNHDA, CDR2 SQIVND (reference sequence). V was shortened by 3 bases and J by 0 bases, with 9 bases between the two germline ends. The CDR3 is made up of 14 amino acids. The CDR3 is CASSISVGSYEQYF. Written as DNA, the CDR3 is TGTGCCAGTAGTATTTCGGTCGGCTCCTACGAGCAGTACTTC.

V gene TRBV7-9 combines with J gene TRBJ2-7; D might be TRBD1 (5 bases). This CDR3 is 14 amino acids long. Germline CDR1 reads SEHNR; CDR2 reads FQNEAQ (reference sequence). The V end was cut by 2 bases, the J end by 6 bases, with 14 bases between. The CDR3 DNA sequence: TGTGCCAGCAGCTTACAGGGTAGAATCGGCGAGCAGTACTTC. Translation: CASSLQGRIGEQYF.

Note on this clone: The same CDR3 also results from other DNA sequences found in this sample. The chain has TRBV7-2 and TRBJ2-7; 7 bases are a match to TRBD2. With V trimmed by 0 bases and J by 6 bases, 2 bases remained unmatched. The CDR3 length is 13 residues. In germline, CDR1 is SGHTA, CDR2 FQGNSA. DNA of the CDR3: TGTGCCAGCAGCTTAGCGGGAGGGCCCGAGCAGTACTTC. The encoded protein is CASSLAGGPEQYF.

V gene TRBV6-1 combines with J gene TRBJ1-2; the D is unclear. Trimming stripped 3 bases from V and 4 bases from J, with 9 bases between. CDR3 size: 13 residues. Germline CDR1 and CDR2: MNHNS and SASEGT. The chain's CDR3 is CASSERGRYGYTF. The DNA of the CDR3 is TGTGCCAGCAGTGAGCGGGGTCGCTATGGCTACACCTTC.

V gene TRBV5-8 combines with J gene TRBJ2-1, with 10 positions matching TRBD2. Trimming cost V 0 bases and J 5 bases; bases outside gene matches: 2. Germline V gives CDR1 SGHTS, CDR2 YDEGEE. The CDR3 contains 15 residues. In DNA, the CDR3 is TGTGCCAGCAGCTTGGGGCTAGCGGGGGACAATGAGCAGTTCTTC. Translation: CASSLGLAGDNEQFF. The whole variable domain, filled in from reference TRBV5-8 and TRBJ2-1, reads EAGVTQSPTHLIKTRGQQATLRCSPISGHTSVYWYQQALGLGLQFLLWYDEGEERNRGNFPPRFSGRQFPNYSSELNVNALELEDSALYLCASSLGLAGDNEQFFGPGTRLTVL.

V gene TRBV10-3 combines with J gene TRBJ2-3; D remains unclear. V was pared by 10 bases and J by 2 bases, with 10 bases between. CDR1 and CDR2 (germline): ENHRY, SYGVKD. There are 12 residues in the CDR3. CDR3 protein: CATMGDTDTQYF. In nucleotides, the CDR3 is TGTGCCACTATGGGCGACACAGATACGCAGTATTTT.

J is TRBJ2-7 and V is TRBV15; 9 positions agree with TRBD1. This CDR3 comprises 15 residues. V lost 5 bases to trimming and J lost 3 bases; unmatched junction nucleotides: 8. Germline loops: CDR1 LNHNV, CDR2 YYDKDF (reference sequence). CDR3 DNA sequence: TGTGCCACCAGCGACCCGGGACAGGGAAGCTACGAGCAGTACTTC. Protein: CATSDPGQGSYEQYF.

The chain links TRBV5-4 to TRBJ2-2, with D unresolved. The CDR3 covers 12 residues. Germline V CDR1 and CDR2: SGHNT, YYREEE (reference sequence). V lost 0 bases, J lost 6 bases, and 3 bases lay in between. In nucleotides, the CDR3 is TGTGCCAGCAGCTTGGACTCCGGGGAGCTGTTTTTT. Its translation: CASSLDSGELFF.

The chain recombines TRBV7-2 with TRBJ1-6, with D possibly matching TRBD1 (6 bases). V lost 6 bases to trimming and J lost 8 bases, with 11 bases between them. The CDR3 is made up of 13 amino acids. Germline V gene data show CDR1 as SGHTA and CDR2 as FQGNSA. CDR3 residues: CASSYDRYSPLHF. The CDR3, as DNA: TGTGCCAGCAGTTATGACAGGTATTCACCCCTCCACTTT. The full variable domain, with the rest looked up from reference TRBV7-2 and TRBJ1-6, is GAGVSQSPSNKVTEKGKDVELRCDPISGHTALYWYRQSLGQGLEFLIYFQGNSAPDKSGLPSDRFSAERTGGSVSTLTIQRTQQEDSAVYLCASSYDRYSPLHFGNGTRLTVT.

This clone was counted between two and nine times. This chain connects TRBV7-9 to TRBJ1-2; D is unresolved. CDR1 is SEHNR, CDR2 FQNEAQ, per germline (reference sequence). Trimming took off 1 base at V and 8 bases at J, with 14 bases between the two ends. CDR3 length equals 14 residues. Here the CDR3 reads CASSLELGTGGYTF. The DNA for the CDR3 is TGTGCCAGCAGCTTAGAGTTGGGAACGGGAGGCTACACCTTC.

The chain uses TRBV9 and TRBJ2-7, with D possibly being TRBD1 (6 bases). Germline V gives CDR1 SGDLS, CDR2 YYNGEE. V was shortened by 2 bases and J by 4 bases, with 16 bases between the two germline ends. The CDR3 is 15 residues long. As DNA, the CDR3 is TGTGCCAGCAGCGTTGGATCTATACAGGGATACGAGCAGTACTTC. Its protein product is CASSVGSIQGYEQYF.